Listed here are 4 T cell receptor beta chains from one sample, sequenced in a study of T cells after yellow fever vaccination. MiXCR was run by TCRdb on the 5' RACE reads, yielding one entry per CDR3 protein. This table has a few hundred thousand distinct CDR3 sequences, 3% to 3.5% appearing once. Material: CD4+ T cells sorted from PBMCs, obtained 10 days after the yellow fever booster vaccination. The receptors stem from a man between 18 and 35 years old who received the YFV17D yellow fever vaccine.

This clonotype occurred many times. The genes are TRBV6-1 and TRBJ2-7, with 7 bases matching TRBD1. With V trimmed by 5 bases and J by 1 base, 2 bases remained unmatched. The germline gives CDR1 MNHNS, CDR2 SASEGT. This CDR3 has 13 residues. CDR3 nucleotide sequence: TGTGCCAGCAGTTGGGGACAGTCCTACGAGCAGTACGTC. As protein: CASSWGQSYEQYV.

This clonotype occurred a few times. The chain employs TRBV12-3 or TRBV12-4 and TRBJ2-7; possibly TRBD1 or TRBD2 for D (6 bases each). The CDR3 is 13 residues long. The V and J ends lost 8 bases and 8 bases respectively, with 19 bases between them. CDR3 amino acids: CASGGNQGFKQYF. The CDR3 DNA is TGTGCCAGCGGGGGGAACCAGGGGTTCAAGCAGTACTTC.

The CDR3 loop reads CAWSVQGLYEQYF. Written as DNA, the CDR3 is TGTGCCTGGAGTGTACAGGGACTCTACGAGCAGTACTTC. The chain combines TRBV30 with TRBJ2-7; perhaps D is TRBD1 or TRBD2 (6 bases each). Germline V gene data show CDR1 as GTSNPN and CDR2 as SVGIG (reference sequence). CDR3 length equals 13 residues. Trimming pared 0 bases from V and 3 bases from J, leaving 9 bases between.

In this sample, this clonotype turned up many times. The V call is TRBV6-5, the J call TRBJ1-2; 9 bases agree with TRBD1. Germline CDR1 MNHEY, CDR2 SVGAGI. Trimming took 2 bases from V and 4 from J; bases not matched to a gene: 5. CDR3 length: 15 amino acids. The DNA for the CDR3 is TGTGCCAGCAGTTACACAGGGGGCGCGAGCTATGGCTACACCTTC. It is translated as CASSYTGGASYGYTF.